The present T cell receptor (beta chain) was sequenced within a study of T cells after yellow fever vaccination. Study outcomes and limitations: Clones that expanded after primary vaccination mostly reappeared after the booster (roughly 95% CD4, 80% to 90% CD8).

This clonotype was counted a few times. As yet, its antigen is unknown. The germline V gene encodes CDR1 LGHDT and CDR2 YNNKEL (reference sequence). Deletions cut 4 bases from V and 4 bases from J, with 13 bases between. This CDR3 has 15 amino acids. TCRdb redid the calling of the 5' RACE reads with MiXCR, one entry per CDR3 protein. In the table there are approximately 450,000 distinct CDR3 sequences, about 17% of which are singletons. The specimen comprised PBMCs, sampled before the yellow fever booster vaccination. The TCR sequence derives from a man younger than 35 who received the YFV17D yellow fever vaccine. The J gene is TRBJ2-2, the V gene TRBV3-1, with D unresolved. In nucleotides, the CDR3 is TGTGCCAGCAGCCCCCCCACTGGAGCCACCGGGGAGCTGTTTTTT. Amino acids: CASSPPTGATGELFF.